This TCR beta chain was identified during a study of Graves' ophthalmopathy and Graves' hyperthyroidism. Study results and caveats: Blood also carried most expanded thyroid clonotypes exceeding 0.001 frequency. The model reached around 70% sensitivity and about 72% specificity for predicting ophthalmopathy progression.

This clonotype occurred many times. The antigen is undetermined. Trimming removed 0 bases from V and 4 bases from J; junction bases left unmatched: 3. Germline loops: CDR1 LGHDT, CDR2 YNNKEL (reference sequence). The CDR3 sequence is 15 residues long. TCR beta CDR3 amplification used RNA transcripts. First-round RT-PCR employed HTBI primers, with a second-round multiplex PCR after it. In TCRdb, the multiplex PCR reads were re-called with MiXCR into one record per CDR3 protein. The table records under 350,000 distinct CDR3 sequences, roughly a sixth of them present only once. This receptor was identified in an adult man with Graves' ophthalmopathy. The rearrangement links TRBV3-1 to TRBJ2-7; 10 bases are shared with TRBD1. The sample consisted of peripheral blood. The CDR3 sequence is CASSQEGQGLYEQYF. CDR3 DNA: TGTGCCAGCAGCCAAGAGGGACAGGGGCTTTACGAGCAGTACTTC.